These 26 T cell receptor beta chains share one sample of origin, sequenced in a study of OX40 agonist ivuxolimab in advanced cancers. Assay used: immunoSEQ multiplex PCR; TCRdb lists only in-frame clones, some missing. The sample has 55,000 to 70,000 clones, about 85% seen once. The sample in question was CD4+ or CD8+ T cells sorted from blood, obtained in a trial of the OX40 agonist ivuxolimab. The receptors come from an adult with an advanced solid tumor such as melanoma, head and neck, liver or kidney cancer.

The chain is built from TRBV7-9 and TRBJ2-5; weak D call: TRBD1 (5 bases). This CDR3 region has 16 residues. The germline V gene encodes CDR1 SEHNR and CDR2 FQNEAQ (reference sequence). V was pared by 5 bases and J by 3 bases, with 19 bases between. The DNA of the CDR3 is TGTGCCAGCAGCCCCACTTTTGGGGCCCTTGAAGAGACCCAGTACTTC. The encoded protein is CASSPTFGALEETQYF.

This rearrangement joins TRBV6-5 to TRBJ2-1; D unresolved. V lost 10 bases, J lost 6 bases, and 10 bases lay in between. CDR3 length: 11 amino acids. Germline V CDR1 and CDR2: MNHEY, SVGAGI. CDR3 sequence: CATRYSNEQFF. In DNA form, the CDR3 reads TGTGCCACCCGTTACAGCAATGAGCAGTTCTTC.

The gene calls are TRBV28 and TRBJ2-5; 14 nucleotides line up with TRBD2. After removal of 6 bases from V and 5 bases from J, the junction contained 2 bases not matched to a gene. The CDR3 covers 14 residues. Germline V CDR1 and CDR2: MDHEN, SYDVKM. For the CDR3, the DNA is TGTGCCAGCAGGGGACTAGCGGGAGATGAGACCCAGTACTTC. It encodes CASRGLAGDETQYF.

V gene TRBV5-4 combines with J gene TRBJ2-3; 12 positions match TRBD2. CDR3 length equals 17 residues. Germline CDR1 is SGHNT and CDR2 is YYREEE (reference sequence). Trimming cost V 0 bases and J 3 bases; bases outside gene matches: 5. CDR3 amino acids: CASSLGLAGAGTDTQYF. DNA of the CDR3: TGTGCCAGCAGCTTGGGACTAGCGGGAGCAGGGACAGATACGCAGTATTTT.

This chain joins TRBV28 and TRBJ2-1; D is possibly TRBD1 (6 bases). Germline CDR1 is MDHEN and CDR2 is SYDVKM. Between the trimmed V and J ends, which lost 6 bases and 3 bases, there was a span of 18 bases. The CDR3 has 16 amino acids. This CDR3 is CASRQRNRALYNEQFF. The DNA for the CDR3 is TGTGCCAGCAGACAGAGGAACAGGGCCCTCTACAATGAGCAGTTCTTC.

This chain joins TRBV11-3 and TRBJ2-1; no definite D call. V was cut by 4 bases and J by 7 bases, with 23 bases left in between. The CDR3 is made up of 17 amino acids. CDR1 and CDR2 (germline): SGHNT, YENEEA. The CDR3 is CASSSRTTTIVLNEQFF. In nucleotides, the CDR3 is TGTGCCAGCAGCTCCCGAACCACTACTATAGTTCTTAATGAGCAGTTCTTC. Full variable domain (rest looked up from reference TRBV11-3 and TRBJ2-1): EAGVVQSPRYKIIEKKQPVAFWCNPISGHNTLYWYLQNLGQGPELLIRYENEEAVDDSQLPKDRFSAERLKGVDSTLKIQPAELGDSAVYLCASSSRTTTIVLNEQFFGPGTRLTVL.

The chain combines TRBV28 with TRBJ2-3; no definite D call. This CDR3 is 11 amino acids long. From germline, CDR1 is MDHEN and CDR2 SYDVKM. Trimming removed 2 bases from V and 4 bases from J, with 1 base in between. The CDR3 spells CASSLADTQYF. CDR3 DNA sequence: TGTGCCAGCAGTTTAGCAGATACGCAGTATTTT.

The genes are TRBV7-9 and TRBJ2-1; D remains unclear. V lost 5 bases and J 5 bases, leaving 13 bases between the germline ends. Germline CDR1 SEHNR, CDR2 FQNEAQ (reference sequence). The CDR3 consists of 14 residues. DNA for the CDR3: TGTGCCAGCAGCCCCGTTGTGGCGGACAATGAGCAGTTCTTC. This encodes CASSPVVADNEQFF.

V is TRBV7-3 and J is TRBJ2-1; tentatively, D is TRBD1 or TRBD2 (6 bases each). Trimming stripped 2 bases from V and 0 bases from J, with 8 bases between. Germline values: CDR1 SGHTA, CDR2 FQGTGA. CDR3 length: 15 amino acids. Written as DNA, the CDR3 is TGTGCCAGCAGCTTAGGGGGGCGCTCCTACAATGAGCAGTTCTTC. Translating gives CASSLGGRSYNEQFF.

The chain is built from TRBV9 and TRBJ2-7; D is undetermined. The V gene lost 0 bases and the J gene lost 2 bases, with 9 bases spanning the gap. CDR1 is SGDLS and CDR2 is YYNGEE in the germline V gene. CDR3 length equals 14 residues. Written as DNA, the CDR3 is TGTGCCAGCAGCGTAGGATTCTTGGCCTACGAGCAGTACTTC. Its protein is CASSVGFLAYEQYF.

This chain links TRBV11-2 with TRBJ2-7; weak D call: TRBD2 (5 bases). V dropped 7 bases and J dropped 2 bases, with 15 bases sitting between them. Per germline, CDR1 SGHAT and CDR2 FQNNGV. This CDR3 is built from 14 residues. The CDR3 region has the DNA TGTGCCAGCACACCGCGGGCCTCCGCCTACGAGCAGTACTTC. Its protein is CASTPRASAYEQYF.

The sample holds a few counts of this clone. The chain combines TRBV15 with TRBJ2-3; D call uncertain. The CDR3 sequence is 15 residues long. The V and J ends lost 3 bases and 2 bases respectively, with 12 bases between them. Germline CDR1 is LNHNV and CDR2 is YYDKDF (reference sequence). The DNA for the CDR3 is TGTGCCACCAGCAGGGGCGGCAGAAACACAGATACGCAGTATTTT. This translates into CATSRGGRNTDTQYF.

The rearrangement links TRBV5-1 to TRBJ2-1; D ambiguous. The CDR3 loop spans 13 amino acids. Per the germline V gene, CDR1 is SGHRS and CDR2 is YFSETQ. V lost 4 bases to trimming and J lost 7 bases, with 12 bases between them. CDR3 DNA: TGCGCCAGCAGCCGGGCCGTCCGAAATGAGCAGTTCTTC. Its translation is CASSRAVRNEQFF.

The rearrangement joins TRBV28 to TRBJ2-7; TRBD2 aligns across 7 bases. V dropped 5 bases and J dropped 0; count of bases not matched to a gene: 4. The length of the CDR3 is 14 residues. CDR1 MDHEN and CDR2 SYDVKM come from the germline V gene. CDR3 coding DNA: TGTGCCAGCAGTAGCGGGGATACCTCCTACGAGCAGTACTTC. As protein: CASSSGDTSYEQYF.

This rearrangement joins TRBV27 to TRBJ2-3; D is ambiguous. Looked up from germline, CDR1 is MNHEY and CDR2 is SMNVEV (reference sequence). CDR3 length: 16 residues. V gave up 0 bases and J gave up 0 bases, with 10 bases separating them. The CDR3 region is CASSLSLVPSTDTQYF. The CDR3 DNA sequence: TGTGCCAGCAGTTTATCTCTCGTTCCCAGCACAGATACGCAGTATTTT.

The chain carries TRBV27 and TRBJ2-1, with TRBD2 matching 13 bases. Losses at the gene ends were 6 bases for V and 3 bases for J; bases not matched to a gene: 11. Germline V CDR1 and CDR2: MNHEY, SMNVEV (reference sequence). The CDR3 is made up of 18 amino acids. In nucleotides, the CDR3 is TGTGCCAGCAGAAGGACTAGCGGGAGTTTAGGTCTCTACAATGAGCAGTTCTTC. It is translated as CASRRTSGSLGLYNEQFF.

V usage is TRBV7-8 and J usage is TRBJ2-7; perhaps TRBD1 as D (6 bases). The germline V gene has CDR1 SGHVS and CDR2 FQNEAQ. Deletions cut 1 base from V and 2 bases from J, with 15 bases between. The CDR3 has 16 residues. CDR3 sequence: CASSLGGTNIAYEQYF. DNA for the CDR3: TGTGCCAGCAGCTTAGGAGGGACAAACATCGCCTACGAGCAGTACTTC.

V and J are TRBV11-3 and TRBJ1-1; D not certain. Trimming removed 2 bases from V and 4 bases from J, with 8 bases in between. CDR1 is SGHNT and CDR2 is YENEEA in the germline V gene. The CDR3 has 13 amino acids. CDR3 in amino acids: CASSLNFGTEAFF. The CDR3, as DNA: TGTGCCAGCAGCTTAAATTTTGGCACTGAAGCTTTCTTT. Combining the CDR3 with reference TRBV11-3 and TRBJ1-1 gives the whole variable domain EAGVVQSPRYKIIEKKQPVAFWCNPISGHNTLYWYLQNLGQGPELLIRYENEEAVDDSQLPKDRFSAERLKGVDSTLKIQPAELGDSAVYLCASSLNFGTEAFFGQGTRLTVV.

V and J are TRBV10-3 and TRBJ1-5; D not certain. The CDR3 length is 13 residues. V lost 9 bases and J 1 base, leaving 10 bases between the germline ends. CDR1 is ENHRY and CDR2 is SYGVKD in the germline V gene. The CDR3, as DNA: TGTGCCATTGGGTCAGAAAGCAATCAGCCCCAGCATTTT. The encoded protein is CAIGSESNQPQHF.

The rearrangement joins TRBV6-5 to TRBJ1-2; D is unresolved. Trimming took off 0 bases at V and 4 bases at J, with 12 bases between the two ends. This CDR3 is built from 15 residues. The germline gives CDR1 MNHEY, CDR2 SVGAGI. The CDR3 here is CASSYSSKGGYGYTF. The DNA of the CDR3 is TGTGCCAGCAGTTACTCGTCGAAAGGCGGCTATGGCTACACCTTC.

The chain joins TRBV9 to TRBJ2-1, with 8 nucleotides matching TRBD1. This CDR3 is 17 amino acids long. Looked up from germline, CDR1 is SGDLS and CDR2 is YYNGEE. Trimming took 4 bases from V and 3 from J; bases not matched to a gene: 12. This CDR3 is CASSTDREGVGYNEQFF. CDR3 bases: TGTGCCAGCAGCACGGACAGGGAAGGGGTGGGCTACAATGAGCAGTTCTTC.

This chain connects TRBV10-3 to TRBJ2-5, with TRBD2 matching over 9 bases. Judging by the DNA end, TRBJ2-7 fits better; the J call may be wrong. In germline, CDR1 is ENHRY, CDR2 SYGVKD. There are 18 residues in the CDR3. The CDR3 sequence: CAISESTILSGSSYEQYF. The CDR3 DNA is TGTGCCATCAGTGAGTCCACGATTCTTAGCGGGAGCTCCTACGAGCAGTACTTC.

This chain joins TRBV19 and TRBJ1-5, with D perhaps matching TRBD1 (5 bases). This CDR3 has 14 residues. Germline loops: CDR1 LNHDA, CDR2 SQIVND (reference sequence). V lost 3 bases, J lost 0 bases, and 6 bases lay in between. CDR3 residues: CASSMGVSNQPQHF. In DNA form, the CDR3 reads TGTGCCAGTAGTATGGGGGTTAGCAATCAGCCCCAGCATTTT.

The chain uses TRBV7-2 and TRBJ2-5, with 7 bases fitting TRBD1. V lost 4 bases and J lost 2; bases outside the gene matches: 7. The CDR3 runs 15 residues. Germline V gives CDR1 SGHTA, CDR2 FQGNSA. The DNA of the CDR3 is TGTGCCAGCAGCTACCAAGGACAGGAACAAGAGACCCAGTACTTC. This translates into CASSYQGQEQETQYF.

CDR3 coding DNA: TGTGCCAGCAGCTCGCAGCCTCCGGGACGCAATAACTATGGCTACACCTTC. It codes for CASSSQPPGRNNYGYTF. This chain links TRBV11-2 with TRBJ1-2; the D gene is possibly TRBD1 (5 bases). Per germline, CDR1 SGHAT and CDR2 FQNNGV. Trimming removed 4 bases at V and 1 base at J, with 19 bases between. The CDR3 is 17 residues long.

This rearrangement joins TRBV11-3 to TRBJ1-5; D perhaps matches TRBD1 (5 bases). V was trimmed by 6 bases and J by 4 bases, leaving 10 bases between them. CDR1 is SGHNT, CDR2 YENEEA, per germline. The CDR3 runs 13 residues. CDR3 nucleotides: TGTGCCAGCAGTCGAGGGGTTAATCAGCCCCAGCATTTT. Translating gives CASSRGVNQPQHF.